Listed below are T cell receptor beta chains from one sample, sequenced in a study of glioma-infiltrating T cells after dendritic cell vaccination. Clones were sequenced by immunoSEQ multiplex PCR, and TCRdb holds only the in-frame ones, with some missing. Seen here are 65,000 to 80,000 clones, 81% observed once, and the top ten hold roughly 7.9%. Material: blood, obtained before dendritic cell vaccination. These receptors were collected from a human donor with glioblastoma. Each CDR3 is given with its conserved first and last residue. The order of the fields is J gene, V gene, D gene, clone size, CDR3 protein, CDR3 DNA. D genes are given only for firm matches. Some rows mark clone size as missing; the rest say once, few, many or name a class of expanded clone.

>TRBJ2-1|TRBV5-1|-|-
CASASGYNEQFF
TGCGCCAGCGCCTCCGGCTACAATGAGCAGTTCTTC
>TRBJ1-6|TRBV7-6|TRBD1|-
CASSSDRGSDSPLHF
TGTGCCAGCAGCTCGGACAGGGGAAGCGATTCACCCCTCCACTTT
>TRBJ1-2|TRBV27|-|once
CASSLSAGIYGYTF
TGTGCCAGCAGTTTATCAGCAGGGATCTATGGCTACACCTTC
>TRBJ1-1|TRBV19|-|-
CASSMSVNTEAFF
TGTGCCAGTAGTATGTCCGTGAACACTGAAGCTTTCTTT
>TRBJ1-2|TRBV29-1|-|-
CSGEEGGGYTF
TGCAGCGGGGAGGAGGGAGGTGGCTACACCTTC
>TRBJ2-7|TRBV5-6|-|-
CASSRLSYEQYF
TGTGCCAGCAGCCGACTCTCCTACGAGCAGTACTTC
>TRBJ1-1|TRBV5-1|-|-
CASSLDAGQEAFF
TGCGCCAGCAGCTTGGACGCGGGGCAAGAAGCTTTCTTT
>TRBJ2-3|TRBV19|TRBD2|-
CASSIAAGGGRDTQYF
TGTGCCAGTAGTATAGCAGCGGGGGGGGGCAGAGATACGCAGTATTTT
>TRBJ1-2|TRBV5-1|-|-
CASSLEWREDGYTF
TGCGCCAGCAGCTTGGAGTGGCGGGAGGACGGCTACACCTTC
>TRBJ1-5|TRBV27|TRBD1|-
CASSFPDREGQPQHF
TGTGCCAGCAGTTTCCCTGACAGGGAAGGTCAGCCCCAGCATTTT
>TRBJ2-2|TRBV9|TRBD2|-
CASSVASGGAGTGELFF
TGTGCCAGCAGCGTAGCTAGCGGGGGGGCCGGCACCGGGGAGCTGTTTTTT
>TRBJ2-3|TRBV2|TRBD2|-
CASSAGLAGGTDTQYF
TGTGCCAGCAGTGCAGGCCTAGCGGGGGGGACAGATACGCAGTATTTT
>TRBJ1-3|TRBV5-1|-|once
CASRVTSSGNTIYF
TGCGCCAGCAGGGTCACCAGCTCTGGAAACACCATATATTTT